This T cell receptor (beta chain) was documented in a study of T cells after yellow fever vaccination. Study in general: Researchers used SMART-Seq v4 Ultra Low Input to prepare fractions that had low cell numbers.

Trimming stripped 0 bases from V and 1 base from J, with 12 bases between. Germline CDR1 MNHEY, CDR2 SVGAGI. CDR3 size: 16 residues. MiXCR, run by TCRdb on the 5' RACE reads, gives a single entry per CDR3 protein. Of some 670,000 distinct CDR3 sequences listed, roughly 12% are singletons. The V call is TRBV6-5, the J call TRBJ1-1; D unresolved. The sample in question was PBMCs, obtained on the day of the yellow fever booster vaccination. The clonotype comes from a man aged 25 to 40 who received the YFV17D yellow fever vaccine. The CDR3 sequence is CASSYSTPTPNTEAFF. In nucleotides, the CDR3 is TGTGCCAGCAGTTACTCGACCCCGACACCGAACACTGAAGCTTTCTTT.